Detailed here is one T cell receptor (beta chain). The table lists this clonotype with many counts. The clone's antigen remains unknown. No much larger clone is present one base from it, and per-base qualities are unavailable. Hyperthyroidism patients were newly diagnosed, with disease duration under 2 months, and aged 18 to 65 years. Patients with uncontrolled infections, other autoimmune diseases, pregnancy or lactation were excluded. Diagnoses were based on clinical symptoms, serum thyroxine and TRAb, thyroid ultrasound and orbital computed tomography. For progressor patients, blood was drawn at the first diagnosis of hyperthyroidism, before any ophthalmopathy symptoms had appeared. PBMCs were separated from 7.5 to 10 ml of fresh peripheral blood using Ficoll-Paque density gradient centrifugation. Progressor patients were defined as those initially diagnosed with Graves' hyperthyroidism in whom ophthalmopathy developed during follow-up. Total RNA was extracted using Trizol reagent, and RNA quality was assessed on an Agilent 2100 Bioanalyzer.

The data stem from a study of T cells in Graves' hyperthyroidism and ophthalmopathy (dated by TCRdb to between 2018 and 2021). Study-wide context: Peripheral blood was collected at initial diagnosis, before any treatment. TCR Vbeta CDR3 sequencing of 120 to 150 peripheral blood samples (43 ophthalmopathy, 75 to 85 hyperthyroidism and approximately 17 progressor patients) is reported in the paper. Thyroid tissue and blood T-cell repertoires from more than 5 Graves' hyperthyroidism patients were also compared in the study. Prospective prediction of ophthalmopathy was tested in an independent validation cohort consisting of some 18 hyperthyroidism patients and 15 or so patients who later progressed to ophthalmopathy. A discovery cohort of about 95 patients, 43 with Graves' ophthalmopathy and 57 with stable Graves' hyperthyroidism, was used to find distinguishing TCR V-J signatures. The 100 discovery patients were randomly split 7:3 into training and test sets. Following sampling, methimazole starting at 30 mg daily was given to hyperthyroidism patients, and high-dose intravenous methylprednisolone was given to ophthalmopathy patients. Study-wide conclusions, independent of this receptor: Blood samples also contained most of the expanded thyroid clonotypes (frequency above 0.001), which suggests that blood repertoires may reflect thyroid immune responses. No statistical method was used to fix the sample size in advance, and group allocation was not hidden from the investigators. During validation, the model predicted progression to ophthalmopathy a median of roughly six months ahead of onset, with around 65% sensitivity and roughly 75% specificity. A 13 V-J signature model separated ophthalmopathy from stable hyperthyroidism, with roughly 88% sensitivity and about 81% specificity in cross-validation and 80%/75% in testing.

The TCR beta CDR3 regions were amplified from the RNA transcripts. A first-round RT-PCR of the TCR CDR3 used the HTBI primer set with the Qiagen OneStep RT-PCR kit. Libraries were constructed in a second round of multiplex PCR, after which size selection and purification were carried out. Libraries were sequenced paired-end with 100 bp reads on an Illumina HiSeq2000. Per the authors' processing: SOAPnuke was used to process the raw data, with reads discarded if the reads contained adapters or uncalled bases, had a mean Phred below 15, or lacked an exact constant-primer or identifier match. COPE v1.2.5 was used to merge high-quality paired reads, and clonotypes were defined as unique nucleotide sequences. MiTCR v1.1 was used to align the clonotypes against IMGT TRBV, TRBD and TRBJ reference segments. The analysis included only V-J combinations with a frequency above 0.0001, which together covered around 99% of the repertoires. The TCS score was defined as the ratio of F50 (clonal expansion) to E x V (chaos), calculated using BLOSUM62-based TCRdist between CDR3 peptides within each V-J. Welch's t-statistics and random forest reduced 514 V-J features to about 12, which were used in a naive Bayes classifier (R e1071). In-frame beta chains were kept once TCRdb had trimmed the public reads at Q25 with fastp and called clones with MiXCR. A single entry per CDR3 protein holds the most common genes and DNA from its merged rows. What appears here as the V and J calls and clone size reflects TCRdb's work, not the paper's. This sample comprises under 350,000 distinct CDR3 sequences, about an eighth of them detected only once. The ten largest clonotypes hold roughly 8.5% of the sample.

The germline V gene specifies MGHRA as CDR1 and YSYEKL as CDR2. Counted from cysteine to phenylalanine, this CDR3 has 12 amino acids. Of all the DNA, just the CDR3 is kept, 36 bases in frame from base 1. V was cut back by 3 bases and J by 9 bases, leaving a gap of 12 bases between them. Sample: blood. The sequence links TRBV4-1 to TRBJ2-7, and TRBD2 may be the D gene, going by 5 matching bases. The sequence derives from a woman younger than 45 with Graves' hyperthyroidism that later progressed to Graves' ophthalmopathy. The DNA sequence reads TGCGCCAGCAGCCACATCGGGAAACCGCAGTACTTC. Its protein is CASSHIGKPQYF.